These 29 T cell receptor beta chains share one sample of origin, sequenced in a study of shared clonotypes between healthy human individuals. Assay: immunoSEQ multiplex PCR; the TCRdb copy retains only in-frame clones and omits some. Here the sample spans roughly 2,300,000 clones, roughly 92% being singletons. Sample: naive CD4+ T cells from PBMCs. Subset: CD45RA+ positively selected. Receptors originate from a man between 18 and 35 years old in good health. Some clones in this sample may be carry-over from other donors' samples.

V usage is TRBV28 and J usage is TRBJ2-5; 7 bases line up with TRBD1. Germline V gene lookup returns CDR1 MDHEN and CDR2 SYDVKM. With V trimmed by 1 base and J by 14 bases, 10 bases remained unmatched. The CDR3 has 13 residues. This CDR3 is CASSLLRGRGNYF. The CDR3 DNA is TGTGCCAGCAGTTTATTACGGGGCAGGGGGAATTACTTC.

Here the CDR3 reads CASSKAGANQETQYF. The CDR3 bases are TGTGCCAGCTCAAAGGCGGGAGCGAACCAAGAGACCCAGTACTTC. This rearrangement joins TRBV6-6 to TRBJ2-5; 7 bases align to TRBD2. Germline CDR1 MNHNY, CDR2 SVGAGI (reference sequence). The V segment lost 8 bases and the J segment 0 bases; nucleotides outside the gene matches: 9. This CDR3 contains 15 residues.

The chain carries TRBV28 and TRBJ1-3; D not resolved. This CDR3 region has 13 residues. CDR1 MDHEN and CDR2 SYDVKM come from the germline V gene. The ends were cut back, 4 bases at V and 4 bases at J, with 8 bases in the middle. The CDR3 DNA reads TGTGCCAGCAGTTCCTTACAAGGAAACACCATATATTTT. Protein: CASSSLQGNTIYF. The whole variable domain, filled in from reference TRBV28 and TRBJ1-3, reads DVKVTQSSRYLVKRTGEKVFLECVQDMDHENMFWYRQDPGLGLRLIYFSYDVKMKEKGDIPEGYSVSREKKERFSLILESASTNQTSMYLCASSSLQGNTIYFGEGSWLTVV.

V and J are TRBV9 and TRBJ1-4, with TRBD1 matching over 7 bases. The CDR3 totals 16 residues. The J segment lost 4 bases and the V segment lost 0 bases, leaving 6 bases of the junction unmatched. Germline V CDR1 and CDR2: SGDLS, YYNGEE. The CDR3 loop is CASSVDPTGNNEKLFF. DNA of the CDR3: TGTGCCAGCAGCGTAGACCCGACAGGGAATAATGAAAAACTGTTTTTT.

The J gene is TRBJ2-6, the V gene TRBV5-1; 9 bases line up with TRBD1. The CDR3 consists of 19 residues. The V segment lost 7 bases and the J segment 4 bases; nucleotides outside the gene matches: 18. From germline, CDR1 is SGHRS and CDR2 YFSETQ. In DNA, the CDR3 is TGCGCCAGCTCGCCCCTTTTGACAGGGGGTGTCAAGGGGGCCAACGTCCTGACTTTC. Its protein is CASSPLLTGGVKGANVLTF.

Remarks on this clone: The sample holds other DNA sequences that translate to the same CDR3. The genes are TRBV5-1 and TRBJ1-5, with 10 bases lining up with TRBD1. Germline CDR1 reads SGHRS; CDR2 reads YFSETQ. V shed 3 bases, J shed 2 bases, and the junction held 2 bases outside the gene matches. CDR3 length: 15 amino acids. In DNA form, the CDR3 reads TGCGCCAGCAGCTCGGGGACAGGGGGCAATCAGCCCCAGCATTTT. Its protein product is CASSSGTGGNQPQHF.

Concerning this clone itself: Other DNA sequences in the same sample also yield this CDR3. The chain recombines TRBV5-4 with TRBJ2-2; 7 bases map to TRBD1. CDR1 is SGHNT, CDR2 YYREEE, per germline (reference sequence). J gave up 3 bases and V 4 bases, and 6 bases lay outside the gene matches. The CDR3 length is 15 residues. The DNA for the CDR3 is TGTGCCAGCAGCAGCCAGGGGGTCGACACCGGGGAGCTGTTTTTT. This encodes CASSSQGVDTGELFF.

This chain joins TRBV28 and TRBJ1-2, with 7 bases fitting TRBD1. The CDR3 is 15 amino acids. The V and J ends lost 6 bases and 5 bases, in that order; junction bases with no gene match: 12. Germline lookup yields CDR1 MDHEN and CDR2 SYDVKM. The CDR3 is CASSLIAGGGYGYTF. CDR3 in DNA: TGTGCCAGCAGCCTGATAGCAGGGGGTGGGTATGGCTACACCTTC.

With regard to this clone: Within the sample, other DNA sequences also encode this same CDR3. The chain links TRBV28 to TRBJ2-3; unclear D gene. V was cut by 4 bases and J by 6 bases, with 5 bases left in between. Germline assignment: CDR1 MDHEN and CDR2 SYDVKM. The CDR3 runs 11 residues. The CDR3: CASSSEDTQYF. CDR3 bases: TGTGCCAGCAGTTCGGAGGATACGCAGTATTTT.

Of note for this clone: Its ends do not fully match the called genes, so a read error is possible. The chain carries TRBV18 and TRBJ2-7; D is unclear. The CDR3 runs to 16 residues. The germline V gene encodes CDR1 KGHSH and CDR2 LQKENI. The CDR3 spells CASSPPVGRGLYEQYF. CDR3 DNA sequence: TGTGCCAGCTCGCCACCAGTCGGACGAGGCCTCTACGAGCAGTACTTC.

V and J are TRBV7-6 and TRBJ2-7, with 9 bases lining up with TRBD1. Germline-derived CDR1 and CDR2 are SGHVS and FNYEAQ. The CDR3 spans 17 residues. Trimming took 5 bases from V and 3 from J; bases not matched to a gene: 14. The CDR3 DNA is TGTGCCAGCAGCAGACGAGGAGGGACAGGGAGCGTCTACGAGCAGTACTTC. This encodes CASSRRGGTGSVYEQYF.

The chain combines TRBV5-1 with TRBJ2-7, with TRBD1 identical over 12 bases. Germline V lookup: CDR1 SGHRS, CDR2 YFSETQ. The V gene end was trimmed by 4 bases and the J gene end by 6 bases; junction bases not matched to a gene: 8. CDR3 length: 15 residues. The chain's CDR3 is CASSASGTGGGEQYF. In DNA form, the CDR3 reads TGCGCCAGCAGCGCATCCGGGACAGGGGGCGGCGAGCAGTACTTC.

The chain has TRBV14 and TRBJ2-1, with TRBD2 identical over 7 bases. CDR3 size: 16 residues. CDR1 is SGHDN, CDR2 FVKESK, per germline. V lost 2 bases, J lost 10 bases, and 14 bases stayed unmatched. The CDR3, as DNA: TGTGCCAGCAGCCAATGGGGGGGACTTTCTTTACACGAGCAGTTCTTC. Its protein product is CASSQWGGLSLHEQFF.

The rearrangement joins TRBV29-1 to TRBJ1-2, with D possibly being TRBD1 (6 bases). CDR1 and CDR2 from the germline V gene are SQVTM and ANQGSEA. The germline V and J ends were trimmed by 4 bases and 4 bases, with 22 bases remaining between them. The CDR3 is 16 amino acids. The CDR3 sequence: CSVGLMTGPPLYGYTF. The CDR3 DNA reads TGCAGCGTTGGACTTATGACAGGCCCGCCTCTCTATGGCTACACCTTC.

Concerning this clone: The sample holds other DNA sequences that translate to the same CDR3. V gene TRBV5-4 combines with J gene TRBJ2-1; the D gene is possibly TRBD2 (6 bases). The CDR3 loop spans 15 amino acids. CDR1 is SGHNT, CDR2 YYREEE, per germline (reference sequence). Trimming left V 0 bases short and J 0 bases short, with 7 bases between. The CDR3 coding sequence is TGTGCCAGCAGCTTGGACGGGAGCTCCTACAATGAGCAGTTCTTC. This encodes CASSLDGSSYNEQFF. The whole variable domain, filled in from reference TRBV5-4 and TRBJ2-1, reads ETGVTQSPTHLIKTRGQQVTLRCSSQSGHNTVSWYQQALGQGPQFIFQYYREEENGRGNFPPRFSGLQFPNYSSELNVNALELDDSALYLCASSLDGSSYNEQFFGPGTRLTVL.

Here the CDR3 reads CAISTRTGKEFEAFF. DNA of the CDR3: TGTGCCATCAGTACTAGGACAGGAAAGGAATTTGAAGCTTTCTTT. V gene TRBV10-3 combines with J gene TRBJ1-1; 7 nucleotides match TRBD1. This CDR3 is 15 amino acids long. V lost 5 bases and J lost 7; bases outside the gene matches: 13. Germline CDR1 and CDR2: ENHRY and SYGVKD.

V gene TRBV28 combines with J gene TRBJ1-2; a possible D gene is TRBD1 (5 bases). This CDR3 comprises 16 residues. Per germline, CDR1 MDHEN and CDR2 SYDVKM. Trimming took off 5 bases at V and 0 bases at J, with 16 bases between the two ends. The CDR3 here is CASSTERGATNYGYTF. CDR3 bases: TGTGCCAGCAGTACCGAGAGGGGCGCTACTAACTATGGCTACACCTTC.

The chain joins TRBV5-1 to TRBJ2-5; 9 bases fit TRBD2. The trim removed 4 bases at V and 4 bases at J, leaving 11 bases unmatched. CDR3 length equals 16 residues. Germline-derived CDR1 and CDR2 are SGHRS and YFSETQ. The CDR3 spells CASSPPSGAGGETQYF. The CDR3 DNA reads TGCGCCAGCAGCCCCCCATCCGGAGCGGGAGGAGAGACCCAGTACTTC.

The chain couples TRBV25-1 to TRBJ2-5; 8 bases match TRBD1. Germline loops: CDR1 MGHDK, CDR2 SYGVNS. Unmatched junction bases numbered 22, after V lost 8 bases and J lost 5 bases. There are 18 residues in the CDR3. CDR3 coding DNA: TGTGCCAGCGAGCGAATGTTGGGGGTGGCAGGGGGCGCGGAGACCCAGTACTTC. It encodes CASERMLGVAGGAETQYF.

In the case of this clone: This sample includes further DNA sequences coding for the same CDR3. The rearrangement links TRBV28 to TRBJ2-2; a possible D gene is TRBD1 (6 bases). Germline V lookup: CDR1 MDHEN, CDR2 SYDVKM. Trimming left V 2 bases short and J 8 bases short, with 6 bases between. The CDR3 is 12 amino acids. Here the CDR3 DNA reads TGTGCCAGCAGTTTAGGGACAGGGGAGCTGTTTTTT. This gives the protein CASSLGTGELFF.

A remark on this clone: Other DNA sequences in this specimen translate into the identical CDR3. The rearrangement links TRBV5-1 to TRBJ1-3; D is unclear. The germline V gene has CDR1 SGHRS and CDR2 YFSETQ. The CDR3 covers 15 residues. V was shortened by 0 bases and J by 0 bases, with 7 bases between the two germline ends. The CDR3, as DNA: TGCGCCAGCAGCTTGGTGGCGGACTCTGGAAACACCATATATTTT. This sequence encodes CASSLVADSGNTIYF. Filled out from reference TRBV5-1 and TRBJ1-3, the complete variable domain reads KAGVTQTPRYLIKTRGQQVTLSCSPISGHRSVSWYQQTPGQGLQFLFEYFSETQRNKGNFPGRFSGRQFSNSRSEMNVSTLELGDSALYLCASSLVADSGNTIYFGEGSWLTVV.

Remarks on this clone: The sample contains more than one DNA sequence encoding this CDR3. V usage is TRBV9 and J usage is TRBJ2-1; 8 nucleotides align to TRBD1. CDR1 is SGDLS, CDR2 YYNGEE, per germline. CDR3 size: 15 residues. V lost 0 bases, J lost 3 bases, and 2 bases stayed unmatched. CDR3 loop: CASSVATGGYNEQFF. In nucleotides, the CDR3 is TGTGCCAGCAGCGTAGCTACAGGGGGCTACAATGAGCAGTTCTTC.

The chain recombines TRBV9 with TRBJ2-3; TRBD1 agrees at 7 bases. J was trimmed by 2 bases and V by 2 bases; bases with no gene match: 5. Germline CDR1 reads SGDLS; CDR2 reads YYNGEE. CDR3 length: 15 amino acids. This chain's CDR3 is CASSVRTGDTDTQYF. In DNA form, the CDR3 reads TGTGCCAGCAGCGTCCGGACAGGAGACACAGATACGCAGTATTTT.

On this clone itself: Other DNA sequences from this sample encode an identical CDR3 as well. The chain links TRBV6-1 to TRBJ1-2, with D possibly matching TRBD1 (5 bases). The CDR3 covers 12 residues. Germline CDR1 MNHNS, CDR2 SASEGT. V shed 3 bases and J shed 8 bases, with 10 bases lying between them. The CDR3 protein is CASSDRVYGYTF. The DNA of the CDR3 is TGTGCCAGCAGTGACAGGGTCTACGGCTACACCTTC.

This chain uses TRBV21-1 with TRBJ2-7; the tabulated D call, TRBD2, remains unverified against the DNA. TRBV21-1 is tagged as a pseudogene. The CDR3 has 17 amino acids. In nucleotides, the CDR3 is TGTGCCAGCAGCAAAGTCGCTAAACTAGCGGGACCCGACGAGCAGTACTTC. Translating gives CASSKVAKLAGPDEQYF.

This clone appeared a single time. The genes are TRBV28 and TRBJ2-5, with D maybe TRBD2 (6 bases). Trimming took 10 bases from V and 4 from J, leaving 19 bases between them. This CDR3 has 14 residues. CDR1 and CDR2 (germline): MDHEN, SYDVKM. As DNA, the CDR3 is TGTGCCACCTCCCCTGGAGGGGTTCGAGAGACCCAGTACTTC. It yields the protein CATSPGGVRETQYF.

The chain joins TRBV5-4 to TRBJ1-2; D is ambiguous. V gave up 4 bases and J gave up 6 bases, with 16 bases separating them. CDR3 length: 14 residues. Germline lookup yields CDR1 SGHNT and CDR2 YYREEE (reference sequence). The CDR3 nucleotides read TGTGCCAGCAGCCCCCCCTCTACGGGAAATGGCTACACCTTC. This codes for CASSPPSTGNGYTF. The full variable domain, rest sourced from reference TRBV5-4 and TRBJ1-2, is ETGVTQSPTHLIKTRGQQVTLRCSSQSGHNTVSWYQQALGQGPQFIFQYYREEENGRGNFPPRFSGLQFPNYSSELNVNALELDDSALYLCASSPPSTGNGYTFGSGTRLTVV.

The genes are TRBV7-9 and TRBJ2-5; D unclear. The germline V gene has CDR1 SEHNR and CDR2 FQNEAQ (reference sequence). The CDR3 loop spans 15 amino acids. V gave up 1 base and J gave up 6 bases, with 15 bases separating them. Here the CDR3 DNA reads TGTGCCAGCAGCTTAGAGCCGAAGGACGCGCAGACCCAGTACTTC. Translating it yields CASSLEPKDAQTQYF.

The gene calls are TRBV9 and TRBJ1-1; unclear D gene. V dropped 7 bases and J dropped 0 bases, with 13 bases sitting between them. Germline CDR1 is SGDLS and CDR2 is YYNGEE. CDR3 size: 14 residues. The CDR3 region is CASAPRPMNTEAFF. The CDR3 bases are TGTGCCAGCGCCCCCCGGCCTATGAACACTGAAGCTTTCTTT.